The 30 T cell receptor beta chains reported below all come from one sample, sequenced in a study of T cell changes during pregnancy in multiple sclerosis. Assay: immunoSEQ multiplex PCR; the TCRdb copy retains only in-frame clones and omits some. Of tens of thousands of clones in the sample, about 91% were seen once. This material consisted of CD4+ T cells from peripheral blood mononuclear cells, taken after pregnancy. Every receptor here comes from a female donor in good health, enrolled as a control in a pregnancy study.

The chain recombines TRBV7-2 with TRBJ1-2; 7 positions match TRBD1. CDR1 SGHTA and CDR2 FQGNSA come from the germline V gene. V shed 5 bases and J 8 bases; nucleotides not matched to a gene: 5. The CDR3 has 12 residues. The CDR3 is CASSGYRGGYTF. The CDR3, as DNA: TGTGCCAGCAGCGGATACAGGGGAGGCTACACCTTC.

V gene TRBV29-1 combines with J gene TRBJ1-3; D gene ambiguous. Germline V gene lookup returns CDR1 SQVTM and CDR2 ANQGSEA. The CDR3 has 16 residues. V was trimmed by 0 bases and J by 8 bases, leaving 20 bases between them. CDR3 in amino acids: CSVEDSGSIGQDTIYF. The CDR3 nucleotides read TGCAGCGTTGAAGATTCAGGTTCAATAGGTCAGGACACCATATATTTT.

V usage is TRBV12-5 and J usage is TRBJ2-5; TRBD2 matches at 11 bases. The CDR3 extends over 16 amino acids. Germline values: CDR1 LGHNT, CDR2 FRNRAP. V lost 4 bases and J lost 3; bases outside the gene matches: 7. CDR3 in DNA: TGTGCTAGTGGTTCGTACATAGCGGGGGGGGAAGAGACCCAGTACTTC. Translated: CASGSYIAGGEETQYF.

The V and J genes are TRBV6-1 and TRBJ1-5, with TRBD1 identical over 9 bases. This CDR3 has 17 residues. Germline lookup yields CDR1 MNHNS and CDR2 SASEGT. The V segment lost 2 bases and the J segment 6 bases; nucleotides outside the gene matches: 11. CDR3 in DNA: TGTGCCAGCAGTGAACACCATGACAGGGGGGGCCGTCAGCCCCAGCATTTT. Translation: CASSEHHDRGGRQPQHF.

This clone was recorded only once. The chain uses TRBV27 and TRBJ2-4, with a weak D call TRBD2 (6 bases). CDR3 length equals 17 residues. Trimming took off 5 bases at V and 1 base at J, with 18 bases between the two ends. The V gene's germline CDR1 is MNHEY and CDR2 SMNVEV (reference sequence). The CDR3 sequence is CASSHWTTRPAKNIQYF. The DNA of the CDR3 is TGTGCCAGCAGTCACTGGACTACCCGCCCCGCCAAAAACATTCAGTACTTC.

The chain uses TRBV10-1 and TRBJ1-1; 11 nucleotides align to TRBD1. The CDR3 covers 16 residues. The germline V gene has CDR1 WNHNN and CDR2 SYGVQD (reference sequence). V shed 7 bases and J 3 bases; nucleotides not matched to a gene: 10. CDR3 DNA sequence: TGCGCCAGCAAAAAATTCCCGGGACAGGGGGACACTGAAGCTTTCTTT. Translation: CASKKFPGQGDTEAFF.

CDR3 amino acids: CASSESQTTHGYTF. The CDR3 nucleotides are TGTGCCAGCAGTGAATCACAGACGACCCATGGCTACACCTTC. The chain carries TRBV25-1 and TRBJ1-2; D is uncertain. Per the germline V gene, CDR1 is MGHDK and CDR2 is SYGVNS. The V end lost 1 base, the J end lost 6 bases, and 12 bases lay between the germline ends. The CDR3 has 14 amino acids.

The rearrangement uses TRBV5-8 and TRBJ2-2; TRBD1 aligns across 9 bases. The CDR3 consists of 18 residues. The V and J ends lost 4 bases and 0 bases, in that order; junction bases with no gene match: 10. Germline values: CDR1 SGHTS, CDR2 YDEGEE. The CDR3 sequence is CASSHNLDRGSNTGELFF. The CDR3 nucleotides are TGTGCCAGCAGCCATAATCTAGACAGGGGGTCGAACACCGGGGAGCTGTTTTTT.

The CDR3 region has the DNA TGTGCCAGCAGCCTCGACAGGGGTTGGGACAATGAGCAGTTCTTC. Its translation: CASSLDRGWDNEQFF. This sequence joins TRBV7-9 and TRBJ2-1, with TRBD1 matching over 8 bases. V was pared by 5 bases and J by 5 bases, with 8 bases of the junction left unmatched. The CDR3 contains 15 residues. CDR1 SEHNR and CDR2 FQNEAQ come from the germline V gene (reference sequence).

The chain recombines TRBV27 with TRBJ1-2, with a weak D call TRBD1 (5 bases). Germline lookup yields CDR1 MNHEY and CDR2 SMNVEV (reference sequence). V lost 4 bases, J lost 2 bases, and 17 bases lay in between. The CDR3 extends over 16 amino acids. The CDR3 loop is CASSSLDRAGNYGYTF. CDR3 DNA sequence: TGTGCCAGCAGTTCCCTTGATCGAGCAGGGAACTATGGCTACACCTTC.

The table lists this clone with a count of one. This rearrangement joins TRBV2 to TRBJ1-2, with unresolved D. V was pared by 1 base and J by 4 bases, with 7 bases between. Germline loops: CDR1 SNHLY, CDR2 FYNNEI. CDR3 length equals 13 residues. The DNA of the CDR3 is TGTGCCAGCAGTGAAGGGACTACCTATGGCTACACCTTC. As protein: CASSEGTTYGYTF. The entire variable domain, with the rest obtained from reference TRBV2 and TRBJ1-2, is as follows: EPEVTQTPSHQVTQMGQEVILRCVPISNHLYFYWYRQILGQKVEFLVSFYNNEISEKSEIFDDQFSVERPDGSNFTLKIRSTKLEDSAMYFCASSEGTTYGYTFGSGTRLTVV.

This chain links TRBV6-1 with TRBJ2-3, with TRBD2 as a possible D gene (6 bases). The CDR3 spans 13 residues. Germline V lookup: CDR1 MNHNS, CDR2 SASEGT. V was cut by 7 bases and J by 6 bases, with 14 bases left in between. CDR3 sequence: CASNLLRGDTQYF. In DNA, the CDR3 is TGTGCCAGCAACCTCTTACGGGGGGATACGCAGTATTTT.

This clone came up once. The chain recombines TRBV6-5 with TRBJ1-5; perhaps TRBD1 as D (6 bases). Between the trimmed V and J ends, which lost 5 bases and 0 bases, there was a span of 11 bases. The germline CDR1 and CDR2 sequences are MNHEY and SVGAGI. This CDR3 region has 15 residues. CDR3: CASSALGASNQPQHF. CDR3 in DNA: TGTGCCAGCAGTGCGTTGGGGGCTAGCAATCAGCCCCAGCATTTT.

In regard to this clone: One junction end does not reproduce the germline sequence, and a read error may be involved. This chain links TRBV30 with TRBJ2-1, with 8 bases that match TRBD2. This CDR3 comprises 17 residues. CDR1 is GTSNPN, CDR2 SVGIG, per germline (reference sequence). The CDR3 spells CAWSVRSGLGSFNEQFF. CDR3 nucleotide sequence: TGTGCCTGGAGTGTAAGGTCGGGACTAGGCTCCTTCAATGAGCAGTTCTTC.

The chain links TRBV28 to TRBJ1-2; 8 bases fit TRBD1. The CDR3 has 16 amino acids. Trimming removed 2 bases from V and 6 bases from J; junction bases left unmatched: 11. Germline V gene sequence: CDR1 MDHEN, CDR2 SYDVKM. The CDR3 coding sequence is TGTGCCAGCAGTTTAGTCCCCCCGACAGGGGAAAATGGCTACACCTTC. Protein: CASSLVPPTGENGYTF.

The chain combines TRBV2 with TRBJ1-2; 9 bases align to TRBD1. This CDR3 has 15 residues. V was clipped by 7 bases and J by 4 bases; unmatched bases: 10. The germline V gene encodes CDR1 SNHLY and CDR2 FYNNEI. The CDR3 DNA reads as TGTGCCAGCACGGATAGGGACAGGGTCGTCTATGGCTACACCTTC. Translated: CASTDRDRVVYGYTF.

CDR3 loop: CASNEDRGGETQYF. CDR3 DNA sequence: TGTGCCAGCAACGAGGACAGGGGAGGCGAGACCCAGTACTTC. V is TRBV6-1 and J is TRBJ2-5; 9 nucleotides match TRBD1. CDR1 is MNHNS, CDR2 SASEGT, per germline. The V segment lost 7 bases and the J segment 5 bases; nucleotides outside the gene matches: 8. The CDR3 totals 14 residues.

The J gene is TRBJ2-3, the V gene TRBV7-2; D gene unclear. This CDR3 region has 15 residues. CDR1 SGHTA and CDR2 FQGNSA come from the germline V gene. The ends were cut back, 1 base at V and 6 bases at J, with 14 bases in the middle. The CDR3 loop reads CASSLEIGAADTQYF. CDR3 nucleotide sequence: TGTGCCAGCAGCTTAGAAATCGGCGCGGCGGATACGCAGTATTTT. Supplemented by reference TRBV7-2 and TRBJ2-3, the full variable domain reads GAGVSQSPSNKVTEKGKDVELRCDPISGHTALYWYRQSLGQGLEFLIYFQGNSAPDKSGLPSDRFSAERTGGSVSTLTIQRTQQEDSAVYLCASSLEIGAADTQYFGPGTRLTVL.

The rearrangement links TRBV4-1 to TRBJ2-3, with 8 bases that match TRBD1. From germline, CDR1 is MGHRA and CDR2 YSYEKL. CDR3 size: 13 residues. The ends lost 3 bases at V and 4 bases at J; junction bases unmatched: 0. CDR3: CASSQTGADTQYF. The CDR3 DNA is TGCGCCAGCAGCCAGACAGGGGCAGATACGCAGTATTTT.

The CDR3 nucleotides read TGTGCCAGCAGTCTACAGGGTACAGATACGCAGTATTTT. Protein product: CASSLQGTDTQYF. The V gene is TRBV28, the J gene TRBJ2-3, with a possible D match to TRBD1 (6 bases). Germline CDR1 reads MDHEN; CDR2 reads SYDVKM. The length of the CDR3 is 13 residues. Trimming took 5 bases from V and 3 from J, leaving 9 bases between them.

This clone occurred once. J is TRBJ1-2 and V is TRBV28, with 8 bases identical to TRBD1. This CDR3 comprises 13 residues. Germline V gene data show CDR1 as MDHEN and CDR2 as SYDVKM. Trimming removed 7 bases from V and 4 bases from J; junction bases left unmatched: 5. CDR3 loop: CASNRGFAYGYTF. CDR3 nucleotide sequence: TGTGCCAGCAACAGGGGGTTTGCCTATGGCTACACCTTC.

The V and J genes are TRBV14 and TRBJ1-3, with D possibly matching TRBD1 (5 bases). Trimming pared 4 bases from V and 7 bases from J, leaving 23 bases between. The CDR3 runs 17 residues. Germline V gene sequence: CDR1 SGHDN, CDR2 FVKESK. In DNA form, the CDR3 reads TGTGCCAGCAGCCTTGGGGGGACGCTTTTATACGGGAACACCATATATTTT. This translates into CASSLGGTLLYGNTIYF. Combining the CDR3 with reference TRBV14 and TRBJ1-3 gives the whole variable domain EAGVTQFPSHSVIEKGQTVTLRCDPISGHDNLYWYRRVMGKEIKFLLHFVKESKQDESGMPNNRFLAERTGGTYSTLKVQPAELEDSGVYFCASSLGGTLLYGNTIYFGEGSWLTVV.

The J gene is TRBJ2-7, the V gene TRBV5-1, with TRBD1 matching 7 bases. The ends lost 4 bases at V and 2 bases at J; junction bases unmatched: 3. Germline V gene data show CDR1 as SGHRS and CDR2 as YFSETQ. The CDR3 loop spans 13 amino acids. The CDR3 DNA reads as TGCGCCAGCAGCCGGGACAGCACCTACGAGCAGTACTTC. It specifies CASSRDSTYEQYF.

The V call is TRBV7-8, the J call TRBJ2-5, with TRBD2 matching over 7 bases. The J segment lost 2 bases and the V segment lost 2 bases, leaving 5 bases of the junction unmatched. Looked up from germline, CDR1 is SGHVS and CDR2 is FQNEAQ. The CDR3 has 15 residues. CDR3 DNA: TGTGCCAGCAGCTTAACCGTGGGGGGGCAAGAGACCCAGTACTTC. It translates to CASSLTVGGQETQYF.

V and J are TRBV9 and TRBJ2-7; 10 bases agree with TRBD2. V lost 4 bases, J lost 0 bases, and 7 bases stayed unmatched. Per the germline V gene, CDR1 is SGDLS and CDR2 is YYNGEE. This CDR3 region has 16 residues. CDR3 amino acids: CASSSGTSAGSYEQYF. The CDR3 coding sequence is TGTGCCAGCAGCTCAGGGACTAGCGCGGGCTCCTACGAGCAGTACTTC. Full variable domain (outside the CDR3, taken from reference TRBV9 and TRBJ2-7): DSGVTQTPKHLITATGQRVTLRCSPRSGDLSVYWYQQSLDQGLQFLIQYYNGEERAKGNILERFSAQQFPDLHSELNLSSLELGDSALYFCASSSGTSAGSYEQYFGPGTRLTVT.

The CDR3 region is CAIREDFGTGDEQYF. CDR3 bases: TGTGCCATCAGGGAAGACTTCGGGACAGGGGACGAGCAGTACTTC. The rearrangement links TRBV10-3 to TRBJ2-7; 10 bases are shared with TRBD1. V shed 6 bases and J 5 bases; nucleotides not matched to a gene: 10. CDR3 length: 15 residues. The germline V gene encodes CDR1 ENHRY and CDR2 SYGVKD.

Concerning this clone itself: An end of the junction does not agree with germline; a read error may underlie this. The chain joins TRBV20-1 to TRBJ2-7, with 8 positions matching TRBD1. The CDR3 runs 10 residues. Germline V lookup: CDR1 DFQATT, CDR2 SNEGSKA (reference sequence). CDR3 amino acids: CSASRTGFRF. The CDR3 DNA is TGCAGTGCTAGCAGGACAGGGTTCCGCTTC.

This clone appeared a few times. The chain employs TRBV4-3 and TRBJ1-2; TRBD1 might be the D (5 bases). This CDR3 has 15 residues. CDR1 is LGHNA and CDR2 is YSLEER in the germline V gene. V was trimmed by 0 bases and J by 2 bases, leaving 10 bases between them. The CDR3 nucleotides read TGCGCCAGCAGCCAAGATTGGGGCAGAAACTATGGCTACACCTTC. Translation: CASSQDWGRNYGYTF.

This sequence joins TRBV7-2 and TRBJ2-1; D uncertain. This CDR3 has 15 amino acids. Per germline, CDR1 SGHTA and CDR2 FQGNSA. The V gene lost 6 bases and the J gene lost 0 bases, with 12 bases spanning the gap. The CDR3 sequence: CASRGSRSSYNEQFF. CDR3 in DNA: TGTGCCAGCAGGGGTTCGAGGAGCTCCTACAATGAGCAGTTCTTC.

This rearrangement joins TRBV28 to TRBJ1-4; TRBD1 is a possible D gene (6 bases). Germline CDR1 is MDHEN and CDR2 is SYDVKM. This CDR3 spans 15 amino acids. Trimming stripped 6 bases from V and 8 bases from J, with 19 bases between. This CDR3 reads CASRPPDRLGEKLFF. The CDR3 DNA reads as TGTGCCAGCAGACCACCTGACAGGCTGGGGGAAAAACTGTTTTTT.